A selection of T cell receptor beta chains follows, all from one sample in a study of T-cell memory formation after mild COVID-19. TCRdb itself ran the 5' RACE reads through MiXCR, one entry per CDR3 protein. This table has about 140,000 distinct CDR3 sequences, about 6.1% appearing once. Material: PBMCs or a T cell subset sorted from them (not recorded which). These receptors came from an adult woman who had mild COVID-19 (a few samples of this study predate the infection). Cell type and time point are not known. Each CDR3 is given with its conserved first and last residue.

v_gene: TRBV5-1; j_gene: TRBJ2-3; len: 14; CDR3aa: CASSPRGATDTQYF
v_gene: TRBV7-8; j_gene: TRBJ2-1; len: 15; CDR3aa: CASSPRTSGLVEQFF
v_gene: TRBV2; j_gene: TRBJ2-1; len: 16; CDR3aa: CASSELGLSSYNEQFF
v_gene: TRBV5-1; j_gene: TRBJ1-1; len: 17; CDR3aa: CASSLHRNRGSNTEAFF
v_gene: TRBV10-3; j_gene: TRBJ2-1; len: 11; CDR3aa: CAISLGYEQFF
v_gene: TRBV6-5; j_gene: TRBJ2-3; len: 15; CDR3aa: CASSSRRGYTDTQYF
v_gene: TRBV9; j_gene: TRBJ2-1; len: 14; CDR3aa: CASSVAGGPNEQFF
v_gene: TRBV29-1; j_gene: TRBJ2-3; len: 17; CDR3aa: CSVGTSGRGYSTDTQYF
v_gene: TRBV4-1; j_gene: TRBJ1-5; len: 19; CDR3aa: CASSLNPTEAGDSNQPQHF
v_gene: TRBV7-2; j_gene: TRBJ2-3; len: 14; CDR3aa: CASSTATGGDTQYF
v_gene: TRBV4-1; j_gene: TRBJ2-4; len: 17; CDR3aa: CASSPRTGELAKNIQYF
v_gene: TRBV27; j_gene: TRBJ2-1; len: 15; CDR3aa: CASSFPGRQSNEQFF
v_gene: TRBV12-3/TRBV12-4; j_gene: TRBJ1-1; len: 12; CDR3aa: CASSDRFTEAFF
v_gene: TRBV3-1; j_gene: TRBJ1-5; len: 14; CDR3aa: CASSPTLSGQPQHF
v_gene: TRBV3-1; j_gene: TRBJ2-3; len: 16; CDR3aa: CASSQDRLAGTDTQYF
v_gene: TRBV20-1; j_gene: TRBJ2-3; len: 12; CDR3aa: CSGSGGPGTQYF
v_gene: TRBV7-6; j_gene: TRBJ2-7; len: 14; CDR3aa: CASSRWEGPYEQYF
v_gene: TRBV29-1; j_gene: TRBJ1-1; len: 13; CDR3aa: CSVGMAEGTEAFF
v_gene: TRBV7-8; j_gene: TRBJ1-4; len: 16; CDR3aa: CASSSRGLGGNEKLFF
v_gene: TRBV20-1; j_gene: TRBJ2-7; len: 13; CDR3aa: CSARDPGGQRQYF
v_gene: TRBV7-2; j_gene: TRBJ2-2; len: 14; CDR3aa: CASSQWRSTGELFF
v_gene: TRBV12-3/TRBV12-4; j_gene: TRBJ2-2; len: 15; CDR3aa: CASSFRTGGSGELFF
v_gene: TRBV19; j_gene: TRBJ2-7; len: 13; CDR3aa: CASSLGPPYEQYF
v_gene: TRBV7-2; j_gene: TRBJ2-2; len: 18; CDR3aa: CASSFFGTSGAYTGELFF
v_gene: TRBV20-1; j_gene: TRBJ2-5; len: 11; CDR3aa: CSAAGVETQYF
v_gene: TRBV20-1; j_gene: TRBJ2-5; len: 11; CDR3aa: CSARDRGTQYF
v_gene: TRBV23-1; j_gene: TRBJ2-1; len: 20; CDR3aa: CASSQSDAFTGLAGGNEQFF
v_gene: TRBV5-1; j_gene: TRBJ1-1; len: 18; CDR3aa: CASSLAGLRSSLNTEAFF
v_gene: TRBV12-3/TRBV12-4; j_gene: TRBJ2-7; len: 13; CDR3aa: CASRTSPTYEQYF